This T cell receptor (beta chain) derives from a study of OX40 agonist ivuxolimab in advanced cancers. At the level of the study: The mean age was roughly 60 years, ranging from 23 to 79, with 65% to 90% of participants male.

In regard to this clone: The antigen is not known.

Assay used: immunoSEQ multiplex PCR; TCRdb lists only in-frame clones, some missing. The sample contains around 140,000 clones, under 95% of which appear only once. Points from the study as a whole: Low normalized T-cell clonal expansion was additionally recorded for some nonresponders.

The V end was cut by 0 bases, the J end by 6 bases, with 9 bases between. Germline CDR1 reads LNHNV; CDR2 reads YYDKDF (reference sequence). The CDR3 spans 14 residues. The chain combines TRBV15 with TRBJ2-4; D not certain. The starting material was CD4+ or CD8+ T cells sorted from blood, obtained in a trial of the OX40 agonist ivuxolimab. The receptor's source is an adult with an advanced solid tumor such as melanoma, head and neck, liver or kidney cancer. For the CDR3, the DNA is TGTGCCACCAGCAGAGATCATGGAGTAAACATTCAGTACTTC. Translation: CATSRDHGVNIQYF.